This T cell receptor (beta chain) was profiled in a study of shared clonotypes between healthy human individuals. Study-wide context: For every donor, three CD4 naive, three CD4 memory, two CD8 naive and one CD8 memory plates were used. Study-level points and caveats: Rarefaction curves obtained for sorted subsets showed sequencing incomplete despite large depth.

Trimming at V came to 4 bases and at J to 2 bases, leaving 9 bases not matched to a gene. This CDR3 spans 16 amino acids. Germline V gene lookup returns CDR1 SGHRS and CDR2 YFSETQ. The study ran the assay at deep level. For every subset, genomic DNA was evenly distributed across several immunoSEQ plates. Using immunoSEQ multiplex PCR, the repertoire was profiled, and TCRdb retains in-frame clones only, with some absent. The repertoire holds some 2,000,000 clones, 95% seen once, with 0.13% in the top ten. Regarding this clone: Its cognate antigen is unknown.

Material: naive CD4+ T cells sorted from blood. Described subset: CD45RA+ positively selected. This clonotype originated in a man aged 18 to 29 in good health. The chain carries TRBV5-1 and TRBJ2-3, with TRBD2 identical over 8 bases. The CDR3 DNA reads as TGCGCCAGCAGCCCTCCCAGCGGGGGACCCACAGATACGCAGTATTTT. Its protein product is CASSPPSGGPTDTQYF.